In this sample, the clone carrying this TCR beta chain turned up a few times. The antigen remains undetermined. The data originate from a study of T cells in localized non-small cell lung cancer. General study points: Uninvolved adjacent lung had higher T cell clonality than tumor and all other tissues. Sequencing involved a lone tumor region, leaving heterogeneity possible. Elevated blood T cell density was associated with longer overall survival. Adjacent lung exhibited a median of about 57 among the 100 most abundant tumor clones.

Only in-frame clones appear in the TCRdb table, and some are missing; sequencing was by immunoSEQ multiplex PCR. The sample lists thousands of clones, approximately 23% occurring once. V gave up 0 bases and J gave up 0 bases, with 6 bases separating them. Germline-derived CDR1 and CDR2 are SGDLS and YYNGEE. The CDR3 totals 14 residues. Sequenced material: normal lung tissue next to the tumor, taken before any cancer treatment. The chain combines TRBV9 with TRBJ2-5, with D possibly TRBD2 on 5 matching bases. This receptor was taken from a woman aged 40-69 years with stage I lung adenocarcinoma. CDR3 residues: CASSVGEYQETQYF. Written as DNA, the CDR3 is TGTGCCAGCAGCGTAGGGGAGTACCAAGAGACCCAGTACTTC. Combining the CDR3 with reference TRBV9 and TRBJ2-5 gives the whole variable domain DSGVTQTPKHLITATGQRVTLRCSPRSGDLSVYWYQQSLDQGLQFLIQYYNGEERAKGNILERFSAQQFPDLHSELNLSSLELGDSALYFCASSVGEYQETQYFGPGTRLLVL.